Below, one T cell receptor (beta chain) is given with its context. The antigen is undetermined. Second doses were pooled across both intervals (about 4 or about 12 weeks). Deletions cut 0 bases from V and 8 bases from J, with 13 bases between. Germline V CDR1 and CDR2: LGHDT, YNNKEL (reference sequence). The CDR3 length is 14 residues. Profiling relied on immunoSEQ multiplex PCR, and the TCRdb table lists in-frame clones only, not all of them. The repertoire includes 95,000 to 100,000 clones, about 88% of them detected once, and 11% to 15% sits in the top ten. These data come from a study of T cell responses to AZD1222 COVID-19 vaccine. Study-wide results and caveats: There were vaccine-associated CD4 TCRs across spike, dominant at 160-218 and 743-854. Donors in the cohort were predominantly white British and more often female, and clonal diversity was possibly underestimated. Spike-specific TCR repertoires showed rising breadth and depth after two AZD1222 doses.

The chain uses TRBV3-1 (or the pseudogene TRBV3-2) and TRBJ1-1; weak D call: TRBD1 (5 bases). The TCR originated in an adult who received the AZD1222 COVID-19 vaccine. Source: peripheral blood, taken 28 days after the second AZD1222 dose. CDR3 residues: CASSQDVRAGEAFF. The CDR3 DNA reads as TGTGCCAGCAGCCAAGATGTCCGGGCAGGGGAAGCTTTCTTT.